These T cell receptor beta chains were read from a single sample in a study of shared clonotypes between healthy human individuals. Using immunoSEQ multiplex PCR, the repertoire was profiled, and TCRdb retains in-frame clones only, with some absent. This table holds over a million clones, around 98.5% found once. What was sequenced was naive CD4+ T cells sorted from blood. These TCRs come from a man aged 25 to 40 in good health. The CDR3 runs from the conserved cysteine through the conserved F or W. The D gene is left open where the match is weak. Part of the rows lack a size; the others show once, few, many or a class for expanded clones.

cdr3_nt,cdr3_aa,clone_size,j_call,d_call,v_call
TGTGCCAGCTCACCTTCGGGTGTGGGGTATCGGCATCAGCCCCAGCATTTT,CASSPSGVGYRHQPQHF,NA,TRBJ1-5,NA,TRBV18
TGCGGATACGTCCAGGGGGCAGACTATGGCTACACCTTC,CGYVQGADYGYTF,NA,TRBJ1-2,TRBD1,TRBV29-1
TGTGCCAGCAGCTTCGGGGATACGCAGTATTTT,CASSFGDTQYF,few,TRBJ2-3,NA,TRBV5-6
TGTGCCAGCAGTTCGGTGGGCCCGGTCTACGAGCAGTACTTC,CASSSVGPVYEQYF,NA,TRBJ2-7,NA,TRBV28
TGTGCCAGTAGTACACCGGGACAGACGTACGAGCAGTACTTC,CASSTPGQTYEQYF,NA,TRBJ2-7,TRBD1,TRBV19
TGTGCCAGTAGTATTGGTAGGGTGAGCACAGATACGCAGTATTTT,CASSIGRVSTDTQYF,NA,TRBJ2-3,NA,TRBV19
TGCGCCAGCAGCCAAGAAGGAGCGGGAGCAGGCACAGATACGCAGTATTTT,CASSQEGAGAGTDTQYF,NA,TRBJ2-3,TRBD2,TRBV4-1
TGTGCCAGCAGTACTGACCGTTACGACACTGAAGCTTTCTTT,CASSTDRYDTEAFF,NA,TRBJ1-1,NA,TRBV2
TGTGCCAGCAGCCCCCTCCGGACAGGGGCTGGAAACACCATATATTTT,CASSPLRTGAGNTIYF,NA,TRBJ1-3,TRBD1,TRBV14
TGCGCCAGCAGCCAAGAGCCCGGGTCCACTGAAGCTTTCTTT,CASSQEPGSTEAFF,NA,TRBJ1-1,NA,TRBV4-3
TGTGCCAGCGGACGGGAGGGCGAGCAGTACTTC,CASGREGEQYF,NA,TRBJ2-7,TRBD2,TRBV6-6
TGTGCCAGCAGCTTAGCTTTCGACGGCCTGTACGAGCAGTACTTC,CASSLAFDGLYEQYF,NA,TRBJ2-7,NA,TRBV7-2
TGTGCCAGCAGTTTATCCCGGGTACGGACAGGGATAGAGACCCAGTACTTC,CASSLSRVRTGIETQYF,NA,TRBJ2-5,TRBD1,TRBV28
TGTGCCAGCTCCAGAACTAGCGGGAGGCCGAACACCGGGGAGCTGTTTTTT,CASSRTSGRPNTGELFF,NA,TRBJ2-2,TRBD2,TRBV28
TGCGCCAGCAGCTCATCGACAGGAGGTTATGGCTACACCTTC,CASSSSTGGYGYTF,NA,TRBJ1-2,NA,TRBV5-1
TGTGCCAGTAGTAGCCTCCGGACAGGGTTGAGCGAGCAGTACTTC,CASSSLRTGLSEQYF,NA,TRBJ2-7,TRBD1,TRBV19
TGCAGCGTTGAAGATCCGGACCGAACCCATAGCACAGATACGCAGTATTTT,CSVEDPDRTHSTDTQYF,once,TRBJ2-3,NA,TRBV29-1
TGCGCCAGCAGCCCGCGGACTAGCGGGGCCTCCTACGAGCAGTACTTC,CASSPRTSGASYEQYF,NA,TRBJ2-7,TRBD2,TRBV5-1
TGTGCCAGCAGTTTAGGTGGTTCTACCTACGAGCAGTACTTC,CASSLGGSTYEQYF,NA,TRBJ2-7,NA,TRBV28
TGTGCCAGCAGCTTGAGATGGGGCGGCGGGGCCAACGTCCTGACTTTC,CASSLRWGGGANVLTF,NA,TRBJ2-6,NA,TRBV5-8
TGTGCCAGCGTATTGCAGAATGAGCAGTTCTTC,CASVLQNEQFF,NA,TRBJ2-1,NA,TRBV6-5
TGTGCCAGCACCCAGGGAGGCAATCAGCCCCAGCATTTT,CASTQGGNQPQHF,NA,TRBJ1-5,NA,TRBV28
TGCGCCAGCAGCCGGCAAGCTGGACTAGCGGGAGAAGATACGCAGTATTTT,CASSRQAGLAGEDTQYF,NA,TRBJ2-3,TRBD2,TRBV4-3